This TCR beta chain is from a study of T cells after yellow fever vaccination. Study results and limitations: The secondary response showed a weaker magnitude and a faster peak, day 5 versus 15. The study re-detected most primary-vaccination clones after the booster (96% CD4, roughly 85% CD8).

CDR3 length: 16 amino acids. Germline V CDR1 and CDR2: SGDLS, YYNGEE. After removal of 0 bases from V and 4 bases from J, the junction contained 6 bases not matched to a gene. TCRdb used MiXCR to reprocess the 5' RACE reads, holding one entry per CDR3 protein. Of approximately 330,000 distinct CDR3 sequences listed, 4.1% are singletons. This clonotype has only a few counts. What it recognizes is unknown. The receptor's source is a man aged 18 to 29 who received the YFV17D yellow fever vaccine. The sample consisted of PBMCs, taken 5 days after the yellow fever booster vaccination. The V and J genes are TRBV9 and TRBJ2-1; 8 nucleotides line up with TRBD2. The CDR3 DNA reads TGTGCCAGCAGCGTAGGGGGACTAGATGGTTACAATGAGCAGTTCTTC. As protein: CASSVGGLDGYNEQFF.